This TCR beta chain was retrieved from a study of response to subunit inactivated influenza vaccine. Study-level results: That few new T cells are recruited by each seasonal influenza vaccination was the authors' suggestion.

About this clonotype: Its target is not known.

TCRdb independently ran MiXCR on the RT-PCR reads; one entry per CDR3 protein. Altogether hundreds of thousands of distinct CDR3 sequences are present, roughly 20% being singletons, with the ten largest covering 11%. The V end lost 4 bases, the J end lost 4 bases, and 7 bases lay between the germline ends. CDR1 is LNHDA and CDR2 is SQIVND in the germline V gene (reference sequence). The CDR3 loop spans 13 amino acids. J is TRBJ1-4 and V is TRBV19; D not certain. This TCR came from a man aged 50 or older who received an inactivated influenza vaccine. The sequencing used PBMCs from blood, collected approximately 5 days after vaccination. The CDR3 DNA reads TGTGCCAGTAGTAACGGTTTTAATGAAAAACTGTTTTTT. It translates to CASSNGFNEKLFF.